This TCR beta chain appears in the sequencing data of a study of blood T cell repertoires in COVID-19. At the level of the study: The cDNA or gDNA used as material had been derived from T cells, B-cell-depleted T cells, or PBMCs.

Recruits, aged roughly 18 to 89 years, lived in 20 to 30 US areas. Categorization into cohorts depended on clinical history that participants reported. Cohort 3 donors counted as recovered after two negative PCRs, clearance, or resolved symptoms. Some clones are missing from TCRdb's copy, which holds only in-frame ones; the method was immunoSEQ multiplex PCR. The data contain around 390,000 clones, around nine tenths of them seen just once; the ten biggest clones take up around 10%. Deletions cut 4 bases from V and 3 bases from J, with 9 bases between. This CDR3 has 13 residues. CDR1 is SNHLY and CDR2 is FYNNEI in the germline V gene.

Specimen: PBMCs or T cells enriched from blood (not recorded which). V and J are TRBV2 and TRBJ2-5; possibly TRBD1 for D (5 bases). The sequence came from a woman aged 45-65 years who had recovered from COVID-19. The CDR3 DNA follows: TGTGCCAGCAGTGCTCGCAGGGAAGAGACCCAGTACTTC. Encoded protein: CASSARREETQYF. Looking up the rest from reference TRBV2 and TRBJ2-5 gives the full variable domain: EPEVTQTPSHQVTQMGQEVILRCVPISNHLYFYWYRQILGQKVEFLVSFYNNEISEKSEIFDDQFSVERPDGSNFTLKIRSTKLEDSAMYFCASSARREETQYFGPGTRLLVL.